This TCR beta chain derives from a study of T cell repertoires in cytomegalovirus infection. Study context: Carrying CMV and the relevant HLA type showed in public TCR beta signatures.

The CDR3 has 14 residues. Germline V CDR1 and CDR2: SGHNT, YYREEE (reference sequence). V lost 1 base to trimming and J lost 5 bases; unmatched junction nucleotides: 4. One entry per CDR3 protein, called by TCRdb with MiXCR from the reads. The table lists a few hundred thousand distinct CDR3 sequences, roughly 13% of them singletons. There are a few counts of this clonotype. Its specificity is unknown. Study findings and constraints: The study identified carriers of CMV plus the relevant HLA from cumulative public TCR beta family frequency. HLA-C-restricted CMV clonotypes gave the most frequent clonotype in two of eight donors.

The V call is TRBV5-4, the J call TRBJ2-3, with 7 bases matching TRBD1. Sequencing was performed on PBMCs. The TCR was taken from a human donor in good health (CMV status not recorded). Some clones in this sample may be carry-over from other donors' samples. CDR3 amino acids: CASSLRGPEDTQYF. The CDR3 DNA reads as TGTGCCAGCAGCTTGAGGGGGCCAGAAGATACGCAGTATTTT.